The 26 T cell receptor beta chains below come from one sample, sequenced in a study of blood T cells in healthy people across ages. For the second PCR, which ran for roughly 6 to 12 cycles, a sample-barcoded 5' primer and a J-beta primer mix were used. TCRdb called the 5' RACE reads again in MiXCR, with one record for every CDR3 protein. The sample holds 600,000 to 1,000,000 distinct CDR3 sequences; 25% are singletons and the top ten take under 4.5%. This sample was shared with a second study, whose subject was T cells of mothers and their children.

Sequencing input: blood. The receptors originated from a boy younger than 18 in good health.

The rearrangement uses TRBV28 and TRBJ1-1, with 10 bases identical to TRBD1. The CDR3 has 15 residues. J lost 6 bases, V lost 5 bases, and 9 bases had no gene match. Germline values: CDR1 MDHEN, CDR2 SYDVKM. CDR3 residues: CASSVRTGGIAEAFF. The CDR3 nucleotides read TGTGCCAGCAGTGTAAGGACAGGGGGGATAGCTGAAGCTTTCTTT.

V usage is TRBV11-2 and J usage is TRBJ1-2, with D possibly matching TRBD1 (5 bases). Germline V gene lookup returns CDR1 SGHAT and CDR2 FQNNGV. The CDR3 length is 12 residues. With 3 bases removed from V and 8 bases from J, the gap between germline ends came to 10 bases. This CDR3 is CASSFDSLGYTF. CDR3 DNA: TGTGCCAGCAGCTTTGACAGCTTGGGCTACACCTTC.

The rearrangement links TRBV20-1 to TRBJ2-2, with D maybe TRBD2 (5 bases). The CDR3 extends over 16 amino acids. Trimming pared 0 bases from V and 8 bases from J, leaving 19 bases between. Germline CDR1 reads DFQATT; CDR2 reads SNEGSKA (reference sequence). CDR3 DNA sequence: TGCAGTGCTAGAGATCTGAGGGCCATCCCACTTGGGGAGCTGTTTTTT. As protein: CSARDLRAIPLGELFF.

The CDR3 DNA reads as TGTGCCAGCAGCCAAGAAGAAACGACGGGAACCGAAGCTTTCTTT. Encoded protein: CASSQEETTGTEAFF. The genes are TRBV3-1 and TRBJ1-1; D unresolved. CDR3 length: 15 residues. The V gene's germline CDR1 is LGHDT and CDR2 YNNKEL (reference sequence). V lost 0 bases to trimming and J lost 8 bases, with 16 bases between them.

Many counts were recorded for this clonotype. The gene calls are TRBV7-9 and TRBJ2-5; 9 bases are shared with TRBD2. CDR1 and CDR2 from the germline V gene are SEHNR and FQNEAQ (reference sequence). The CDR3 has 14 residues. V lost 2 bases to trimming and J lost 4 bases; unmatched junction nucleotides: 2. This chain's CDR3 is CASSLSAGGETQYF. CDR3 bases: TGTGCCAGCAGCTTATCAGCGGGGGGAGAGACCCAGTACTTC.

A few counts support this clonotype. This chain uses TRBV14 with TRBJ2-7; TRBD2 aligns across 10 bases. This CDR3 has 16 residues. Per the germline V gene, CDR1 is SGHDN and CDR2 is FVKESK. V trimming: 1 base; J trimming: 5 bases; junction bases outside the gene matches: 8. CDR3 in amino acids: CASSQAPLAGSHEQYF. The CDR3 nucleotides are TGTGCCAGCAGCCAAGCTCCACTAGCGGGGAGCCACGAGCAGTACTTC.

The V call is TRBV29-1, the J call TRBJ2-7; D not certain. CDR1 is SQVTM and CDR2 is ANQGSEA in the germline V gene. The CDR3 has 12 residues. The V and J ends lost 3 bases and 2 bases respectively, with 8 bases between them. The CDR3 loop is CSVEASTYEQYF. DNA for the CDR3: TGCAGCGTTGAGGCCAGTACCTACGAGCAGTACTTC.

The CDR3 loop reads CASSEGIGLQETQYF. Written as DNA, the CDR3 is TGTGCCAGCAGTGAGGGGATCGGGCTTCAAGAGACCCAGTACTTC. This chain joins TRBV2 and TRBJ2-5; no firm D call. The germline V gene encodes CDR1 SNHLY and CDR2 FYNNEI. Deletions cut 3 bases from V and 2 bases from J, with 13 bases between. The CDR3 extends over 15 amino acids.

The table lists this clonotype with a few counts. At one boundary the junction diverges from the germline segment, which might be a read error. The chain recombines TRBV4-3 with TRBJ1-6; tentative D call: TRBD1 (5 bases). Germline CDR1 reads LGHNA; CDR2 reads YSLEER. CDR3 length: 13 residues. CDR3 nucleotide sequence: TGCGCCAGCAGCCAGGGGGAAAATTCGCCCCTCCACTTT. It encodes CASSQGENSPLHF.

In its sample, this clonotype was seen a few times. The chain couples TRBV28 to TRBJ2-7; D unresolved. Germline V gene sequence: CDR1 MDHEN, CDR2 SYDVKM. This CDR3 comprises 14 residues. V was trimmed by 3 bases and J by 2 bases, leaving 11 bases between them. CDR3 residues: CASSFGPNPYEQYF. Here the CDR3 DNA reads TGTGCCAGCAGTTTTGGGCCAAATCCCTACGAGCAGTACTTC.

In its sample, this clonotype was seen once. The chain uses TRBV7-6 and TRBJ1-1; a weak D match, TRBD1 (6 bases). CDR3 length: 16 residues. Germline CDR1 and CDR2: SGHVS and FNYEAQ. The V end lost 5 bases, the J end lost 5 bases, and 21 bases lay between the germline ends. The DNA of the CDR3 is TGTGCCAGCAGCCCTAGACAGGCCAGCGGGGGGACTGAAGCTTTCTTT. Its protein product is CASSPRQASGGTEAFF.

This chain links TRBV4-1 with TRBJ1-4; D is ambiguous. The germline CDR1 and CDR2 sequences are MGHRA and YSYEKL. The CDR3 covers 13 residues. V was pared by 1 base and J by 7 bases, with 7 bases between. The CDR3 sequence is CASSQVRSEKLFF. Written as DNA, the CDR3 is TGCGCCAGCAGCCAAGTCAGGAGTGAAAAACTGTTTTTT.

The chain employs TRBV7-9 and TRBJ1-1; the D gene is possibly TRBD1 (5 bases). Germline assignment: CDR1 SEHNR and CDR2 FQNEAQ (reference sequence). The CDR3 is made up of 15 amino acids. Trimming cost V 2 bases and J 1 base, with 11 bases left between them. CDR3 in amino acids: CASSLRGPGNTEAFF. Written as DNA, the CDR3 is TGTGCCAGCAGCTTAAGGGGTCCGGGGAACACTGAAGCTTTCTTT.

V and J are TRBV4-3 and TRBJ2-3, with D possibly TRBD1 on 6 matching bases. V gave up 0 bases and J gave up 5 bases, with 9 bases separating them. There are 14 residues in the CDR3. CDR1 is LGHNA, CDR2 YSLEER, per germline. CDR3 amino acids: CASSQEYREDTQYF. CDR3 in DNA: TGCGCCAGCAGCCAAGAGTACAGGGAAGATACGCAGTATTTT.

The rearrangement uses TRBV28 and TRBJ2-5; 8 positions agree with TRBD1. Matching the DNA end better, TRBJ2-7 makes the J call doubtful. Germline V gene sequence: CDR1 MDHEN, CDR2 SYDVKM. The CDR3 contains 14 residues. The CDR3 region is CATLGQGAGYEQYF. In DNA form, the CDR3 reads TGTGCCACCCTCGGGCAGGGGGCAGGCTACGAGCAGTACTTC.

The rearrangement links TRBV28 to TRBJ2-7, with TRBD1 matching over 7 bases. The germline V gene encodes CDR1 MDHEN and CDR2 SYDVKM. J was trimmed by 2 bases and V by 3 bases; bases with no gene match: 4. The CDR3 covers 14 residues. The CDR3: CASSLTGRTYEQYF. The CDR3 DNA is TGTGCCAGCAGTTTGACAGGGCGTACCTACGAGCAGTACTTC.

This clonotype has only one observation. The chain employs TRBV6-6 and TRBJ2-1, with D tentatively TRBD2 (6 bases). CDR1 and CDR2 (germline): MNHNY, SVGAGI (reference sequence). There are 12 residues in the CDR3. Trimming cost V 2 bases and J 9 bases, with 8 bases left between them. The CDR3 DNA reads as TGTGCCAGCAGTTACGACGGGGGTGAGCAGTTCTTC. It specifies CASSYDGGEQFF.

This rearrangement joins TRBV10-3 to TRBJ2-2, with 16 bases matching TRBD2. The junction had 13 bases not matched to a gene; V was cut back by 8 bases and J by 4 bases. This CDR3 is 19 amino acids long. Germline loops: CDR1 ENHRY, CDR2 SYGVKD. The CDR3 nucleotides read TGTGCCATCCCCGGACCGGGACTAGCGGGGGGGCATCCCACCGGGGAGCTGTTTTTT. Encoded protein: CAIPGPGLAGGHPTGELFF.

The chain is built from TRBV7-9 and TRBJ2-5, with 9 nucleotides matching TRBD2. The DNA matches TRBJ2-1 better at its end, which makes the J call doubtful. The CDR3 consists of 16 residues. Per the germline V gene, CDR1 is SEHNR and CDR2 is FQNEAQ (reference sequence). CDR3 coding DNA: TGTGCCAGCAGCTTAGCCCTAGCGGGGACGCATAATGAGCAGTTCTTC. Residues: CASSLALAGTHNEQFF.

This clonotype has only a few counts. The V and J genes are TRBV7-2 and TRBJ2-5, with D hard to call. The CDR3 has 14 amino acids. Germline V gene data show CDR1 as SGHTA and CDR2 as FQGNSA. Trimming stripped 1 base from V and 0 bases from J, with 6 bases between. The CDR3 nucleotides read TGTGCCAGCAGCTTAGATCCACACCAAGAGACCCAGTACTTC. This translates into CASSLDPHQETQYF.

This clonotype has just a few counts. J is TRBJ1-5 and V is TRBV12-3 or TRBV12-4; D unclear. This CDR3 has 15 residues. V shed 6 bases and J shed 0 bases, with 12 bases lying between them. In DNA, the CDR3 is TGTGCCAGCAGCACTTTAGGCAATAGCAATCAGCCCCAGCATTTT. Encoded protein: CASSTLGNSNQPQHF.

CDR3 bases: TGCAGTGCTAGTAGTGTCACCTACGAGCAGTACTTC. Translation gives CSASSVTYEQYF. The chain recombines TRBV20-1 with TRBJ2-7; D remains unclear. V was clipped by 3 bases and J by 2 bases, with 8 bases between them. Germline CDR1 and CDR2: DFQATT and SNEGSKA (reference sequence). This CDR3 has 12 amino acids.

The CDR3 reads CASSLGIANTEAFF. CDR3 bases: TGTGCCAGCAGCTTAGGGATTGCGAACACTGAAGCTTTCTTT. The chain combines TRBV7-6 with TRBJ1-1; D gene unclear. Germline CDR1 SGHVS, CDR2 FNYEAQ. The CDR3 length is 14 residues. Trimming shortened V by 1 base and J by 1 base, and 7 bases separated the two germline ends.

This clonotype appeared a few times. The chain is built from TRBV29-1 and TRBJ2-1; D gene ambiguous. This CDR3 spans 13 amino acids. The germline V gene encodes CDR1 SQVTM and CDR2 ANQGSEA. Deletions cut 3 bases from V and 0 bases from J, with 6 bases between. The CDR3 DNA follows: TGCAGCGTTGAGACCAGCTCCTACAATGAGCAGTTCTTC. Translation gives CSVETSSYNEQFF.

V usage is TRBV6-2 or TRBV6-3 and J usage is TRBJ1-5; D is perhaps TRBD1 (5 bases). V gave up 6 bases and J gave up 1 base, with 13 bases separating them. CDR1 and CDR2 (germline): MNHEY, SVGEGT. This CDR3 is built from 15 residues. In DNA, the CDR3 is TGTGCCAGCAGGGGGGGGTTAGGGAGCAATCAGCCCCAGCATTTT. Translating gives CASRGGLGSNQPQHF.

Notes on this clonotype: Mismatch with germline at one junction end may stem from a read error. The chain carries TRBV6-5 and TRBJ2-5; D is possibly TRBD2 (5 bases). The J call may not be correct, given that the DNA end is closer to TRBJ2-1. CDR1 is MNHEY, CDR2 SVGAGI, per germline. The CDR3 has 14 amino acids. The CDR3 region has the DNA TGCGCCAGCAGTTACGACCCGGAGGCTTATGAGCAGTTCTTC. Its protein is CASSYDPEAYEQFF.